This T cell receptor (beta chain) was retrieved from a study of human T cells and chemical hapten exposure. This clonotype was seen more than once but under ten times. TCRdb itself ran the RACE reads through MiXCR, one entry per CDR3 protein. The data show tens of thousands of distinct CDR3 sequences, about 9.6% seen once. As for time point: patch test 1, 2 weeks after DPC sensitization. Sample treatment: therapeutic diphenylcyclopropenone sensitization with weekly scalp DPC. The CDR3 totals 19 residues. Germline V gene lookup returns CDR1 SEHNR and CDR2 FQNEAQ (reference sequence). The J segment lost 5 bases and the V segment lost 0 bases, leaving 13 bases of the junction unmatched.

This specimen was whole blood, taken in connection with sensitization to the hapten diphenylcyclopropenone (DPC). This clonotype was sampled from a woman aged 40 to 50 with alopecia areata. Some clones in this sample may be carry-over from other donors' samples. The gene calls are TRBV7-9 and TRBJ2-1; 10 bases map to TRBD2. DNA of the CDR3: TGTGCCAGCAGCTTAGCCACTAGCGGGGCCCACAATCTCAACAATGAGCAGTTCTTC. Its protein is CASSLATSGAHNLNNEQFF.